Shown below are 29 T cell receptor beta chains from a single sample sequenced in a study of long-term antiretroviral therapy in people with HIV. Version v3.0 of the immunoSEQ assay ran at survey level. TCRdb's table, derived via immunoSEQ multiplex PCR, lists solely in-frame clones and lacks some. The table shows about 20,000 clones, with approximately 80% occurring only once. The starting material was unsorted PBMCs, obtained 1.2 years after starting antiretroviral therapy. These receptor sequences come from a woman in her 40s with HIV.

The chain employs TRBV19 and TRBJ2-1, with 12 bases lining up with TRBD2. Germline V gives CDR1 LNHDA, CDR2 SQIVND (reference sequence). The CDR3 spans 20 residues. The V and J ends lost 3 bases and 4 bases, in that order; junction bases with no gene match: 16. The CDR3 sequence: CASSIPGTSGPWPRYNEQFF. The CDR3 coding sequence is TGTGCCAGTAGTATCCCAGGGACTAGCGGGCCCTGGCCCAGATACAATGAGCAGTTCTTC.

The V call is TRBV6-1, the J call TRBJ2-7; D gene unclear. CDR1 is MNHNS and CDR2 is SASEGT in the germline V gene. The ends were cut back, 2 bases at V and 1 base at J, with 6 bases in the middle. The CDR3 runs 13 residues. DNA of the CDR3: TGTGCCAGCAGTGAACTCTCGTCCTACGAGCAGTACTTC. This gives the protein CASSELSSYEQYF.

The gene calls are TRBV5-1 and TRBJ2-6, with a possible D match to TRBD1 (5 bases). CDR1 is SGHRS, CDR2 YFSETQ, per germline. The CDR3 is 14 residues long. Trimming cost V 8 bases and J 0 bases, with 9 bases left between them. In DNA, the CDR3 is TGCGCCAGTTCCCAGGGCTCTGGGGCCAACGTCCTGACTTTC. It specifies CASSQGSGANVLTF.

The rearrangement uses TRBV18 and TRBJ2-1; possible D gene TRBD1, 6 bases. V was pared by 5 bases and J by 9 bases, with 8 bases between. The CDR3 length is 11 residues. Per the germline V gene, CDR1 is KGHSH and CDR2 is LQKENI. The CDR3 coding sequence is TGTGCCAGCTCAAAGGACAGTGAGCAGTTCTTC. It specifies CASSKDSEQFF.

V and J are TRBV6-5 and TRBJ1-1, with D uncertain. Trimming pared 0 bases from V and 1 base from J, leaving 9 bases between. Germline CDR1 and CDR2: MNHEY and SVGAGI. The CDR3 is made up of 15 amino acids. The CDR3 loop reads CASSYSGSSNTEAFF. CDR3 DNA: TGTGCCAGCAGTTACTCCGGGTCTTCGAACACTGAAGCTTTCTTT.

The count of this clone is one. The chain uses TRBV6-1 and TRBJ1-2; D may be TRBD1 (6 bases). CDR3 size: 14 residues. Germline CDR1 reads MNHNS; CDR2 reads SASEGT. V was trimmed by 4 bases and J by 4 bases, leaving 13 bases between them. The CDR3 here is CASSASTGLYGYTF. CDR3 sequence (DNA): TGTGCCAGCAGTGCATCCACAGGGCTCTATGGCTACACCTTC.

V gene TRBV5-1 combines with J gene TRBJ2-3; 7 bases map to TRBD2. The germline CDR1 and CDR2 sequences are SGHRS and YFSETQ. The CDR3 has 16 residues. V lost 4 bases, J lost 6 bases, and 14 bases stayed unmatched. The CDR3 coding sequence is TGCGCCAGCAGCGGGAAGACTAGCACTAGCTGGGATACGCAGTATTTT. Residues: CASSGKTSTSWDTQYF.

Here the CDR3 DNA reads TGTGCCATCAGTGGGACTTCTACCTACGAGCAGTACTTC. Protein: CAISGTSTYEQYF. V gene TRBV10-3 combines with J gene TRBJ2-7; a weak D match, TRBD2 (5 bases). CDR3 size: 13 residues. Germline V CDR1 and CDR2: ENHRY, SYGVKD. V lost 4 bases, J lost 2 bases, and 9 bases lay in between.

This clone appeared a few times. The rearrangement joins TRBV29-1 to TRBJ2-3; D is perhaps TRBD1 or TRBD2 (7 bases each). Trimming stripped 0 bases from V and 1 base from J, with 17 bases between. Germline V gene sequence: CDR1 SQVTM, CDR2 ANQGSEA. The CDR3 runs 17 residues. CDR3 sequence reads: CSVEDLGGTEGTDTQYF. CDR3 nucleotides: TGCAGCGTTGAAGATCTCGGGGGGACAGAAGGCACAGATACGCAGTATTTT.

The chain employs TRBV28 and TRBJ2-7; D is undetermined. Germline V gene sequence: CDR1 MDHEN, CDR2 SYDVKM. The CDR3 consists of 15 residues. Deletions cut 0 bases from V and 5 bases from J, with 14 bases between. The CDR3 region is CASSLWVRGVNEQYF. The DNA of the CDR3 is TGTGCCAGCAGTTTATGGGTACGTGGGGTAAACGAGCAGTACTTC.

V usage is TRBV7-9 and J usage is TRBJ2-6; no clear D gene. V gave up 4 bases and J gave up 0 bases, with 10 bases separating them. The length of the CDR3 is 16 residues. Germline V gene lookup returns CDR1 SEHNR and CDR2 FQNEAQ (reference sequence). In DNA, the CDR3 is TGTGCCAGCAGCTCCCCGTCGGGCTCTGGGGCCAACGTCCTGACTTTC. Amino acids: CASSSPSGSGANVLTF.

The chain combines TRBV4-1 with TRBJ2-7, with D hard to call. The germline V gene has CDR1 MGHRA and CDR2 YSYEKL. The CDR3 spans 16 residues. Between the trimmed V and J ends, which lost 0 bases and 2 bases, there was a span of 14 bases. The CDR3 DNA follows: TGCGCCAGCAGCCAAGAAGAGGACGTTAGGACCTACGAGCAGTACTTC. This encodes CASSQEEDVRTYEQYF.

The chain has TRBV10-3 and TRBJ2-7; tentatively, D is TRBD1 or TRBD2 (5 bases each). The CDR3 length is 16 residues. Between the trimmed V and J ends, which lost 2 bases and 3 bases, there was a span of 17 bases. Per germline, CDR1 ENHRY and CDR2 SYGVKD. This CDR3 reads CAISEAQAGDLYEQYF. The CDR3 DNA reads TGTGCCATCAGTGAGGCCCAAGCCGGGGACCTCTACGAGCAGTACTTC.

The chain is built from TRBV15 and TRBJ2-7; a weak D match, TRBD2 (5 bases). Germline V CDR1 and CDR2: LNHNV, YYDKDF (reference sequence). The germline V and J ends were trimmed by 3 bases and 6 bases, with 24 bases remaining between them. CDR3 size: 17 residues. The DNA of the CDR3 is TGTGCCACCAGCAGGACCATAATCGGGCGGGCGGAAAGCGAGCAGTACTTC. Residues: CATSRTIIGRAESEQYF. Supplemented by reference TRBV15 and TRBJ2-7, the full variable domain reads DAMVIQNPRYQVTQFGKPVTLSCSQTLNHNVMYWYQQKSSQAPKLLFHYYDKDFNNEADTPDNFQSRRPNTSFCFLDIRSPGLGDTAMYLCATSRTIIGRAESEQYFGPGTRLTVT.

V gene TRBV6-1 combines with J gene TRBJ2-7, with D possibly being TRBD1 or TRBD2 (5 bases each). The germline gives CDR1 MNHNS, CDR2 SASEGT. V was cut by 4 bases and J by 2 bases, with 12 bases left in between. The CDR3 runs 14 residues. In nucleotides, the CDR3 is TGTGCCAGCAGTGGGACGGGGCTCCCCTACGAGCAGTACTTC. Encoded protein: CASSGTGLPYEQYF.

CDR3 region: CASSQDGAGYEQYF. In nucleotides, the CDR3 is TGCGCCAGCAGCCAAGATGGTGCTGGCTACGAGCAGTACTTC. This chain connects TRBV4-1 to TRBJ2-7, with D uncertain. This CDR3 region has 14 residues. Per the germline V gene, CDR1 is MGHRA and CDR2 is YSYEKL. Trimming left V 0 bases short and J 3 bases short, with 9 bases between.

This clone was detected a few times. V gene TRBV5-1 combines with J gene TRBJ2-2; a weak D match, TRBD2 (5 bases). This CDR3 has 14 residues. The ends were cut back, 4 bases at V and 6 bases at J, with 13 bases in the middle. Germline CDR1 is SGHRS and CDR2 is YFSETQ. The DNA of the CDR3 is TGCGCCAGCAGCCGCGGCTCGGGGTCCGGGGAGCTGTTTTTT. Its translation is CASSRGSGSGELFF.

This chain uses TRBV29-1 with TRBJ1-2; D is possibly TRBD1 (5 bases). This CDR3 region has 12 residues. V dropped 3 bases and J dropped 1 base, with 6 bases sitting between them. Germline-derived CDR1 and CDR2 are SQVTM and ANQGSEA. The CDR3: CSVDQGNYGYTF. The CDR3 nucleotides read TGCAGCGTTGACCAGGGTAACTATGGCTACACCTTC.

The chain carries TRBV7-2 and TRBJ2-6, with a weak D call TRBD2 (5 bases). This CDR3 has 17 amino acids. The V gene lost 1 base and the J gene lost 0 bases, with 10 bases spanning the gap. CDR1 is SGHTA, CDR2 FQGNSA, per germline. The CDR3 DNA reads TGTGCCAGCAGCTTAGTAGGGAGAAACTCTGGGGCCAACGTCCTGACTTTC. Translated, it gives CASSLVGRNSGANVLTF.

V gene TRBV4-2 combines with J gene TRBJ1-1; no clear D gene. Germline lookup yields CDR1 LGHNA and CDR2 YNFKEQ. CDR3 size: 14 residues. V dropped 4 bases and J dropped 1 base, with 10 bases sitting between them. CDR3 coding DNA: TGTGCCAGCAGCCCGACCTGGGCGAACACTGAAGCTTTCTTT. It specifies CASSPTWANTEAFF.

CDR3 in DNA: TGTGCCAGCAGCCGCGGGACAGGACGCCTTAAAGAGACCCAGTACTTC. It specifies CASSRGTGRLKETQYF. This chain uses TRBV14 with TRBJ2-5; 8 bases line up with TRBD1. Germline values: CDR1 SGHDN, CDR2 FVKESK. V shed 4 bases, J shed 3 bases, and the junction held 10 bases outside the gene matches. The CDR3 is made up of 16 amino acids.

This clone has only a few counts. The chain combines TRBV27 with TRBJ1-5; 9 positions match TRBD1. The CDR3 has 16 amino acids. V was pared by 6 bases and J by 5 bases, with 11 bases of the junction left unmatched. Germline lookup yields CDR1 MNHEY and CDR2 SMNVEV (reference sequence). The CDR3 sequence is CASSQGTGRRDQPQHF. Written as DNA, the CDR3 is TGTGCCAGCAGCCAAGGGACAGGGAGGAGAGATCAGCCCCAGCATTTT.

In nucleotides, the CDR3 is TGCGCCAGCAGCTTGAGGGACGCTACTCCATATGGCTACACCTTC. Translating gives CASSLRDATPYGYTF. The V call is TRBV5-1, the J call TRBJ1-2; D may be TRBD1 (5 bases). With 1 base removed from V and 5 bases from J, the gap between germline ends came to 15 bases. The V gene's germline CDR1 is SGHRS and CDR2 YFSETQ. The CDR3 loop spans 15 amino acids. The whole variable domain, remainder taken from reference TRBV5-1 and TRBJ1-2, is KAGVTQTPRYLIKTRGQQVTLSCSPISGHRSVSWYQQTPGQGLQFLFEYFSETQRNKGNFPGRFSGRQFSNSRSEMNVSTLELGDSALYLCASSLRDATPYGYTFGSGTRLTVV.

This clone was detected a few times. The chain has TRBV28 and TRBJ2-3; maybe TRBD2 (5 bases). This CDR3 is built from 19 residues. Germline-derived CDR1 and CDR2 are MDHEN and SYDVKM. Trimming removed 5 bases from V and 4 bases from J, with 28 bases in between. This chain's CDR3 is CASSPIMGHKTWGADTQYF. CDR3 in DNA: TGTGCCAGCAGTCCAATTATGGGCCACAAGACTTGGGGAGCAGATACGCAGTATTTT.

This clone was recorded once. The chain has TRBV6-6 and TRBJ2-5, with D hard to call. The length of the CDR3 is 15 residues. Looked up from germline, CDR1 is MNHNY and CDR2 is SVGAGI (reference sequence). V lost 2 bases and J lost 4, with 14 bases in between. The CDR3 nucleotides are TGTGCCAGCAGTTACACGAAATATCCGGGAGAGACCCAGTACTTC. It is translated as CASSYTKYPGETQYF.

The chain links TRBV4-1 to TRBJ2-2; 11 nucleotides line up with TRBD2. V lost 1 base to trimming and J lost 7 bases; unmatched junction nucleotides: 8. The CDR3 consists of 17 residues. CDR1 and CDR2 from the germline V gene are MGHRA and YSYEKL. CDR3 nucleotides: TGCGCCAGCAGCCAAGTTGGTAGCGGGAGGGCAATCGGGGAGCTGTTTTTT. This encodes CASSQVGSGRAIGELFF.

V usage is TRBV30 and J usage is TRBJ2-1; D perhaps matches TRBD2 (5 bases). CDR1 and CDR2 (germline): GTSNPN, SVGIG (reference sequence). The CDR3 sequence is 12 residues long. V was trimmed by 1 base and J by 8 bases, leaving 9 bases between them. This CDR3 is CAWSGSGDEQFF. The DNA for the CDR3 is TGTGCCTGGAGTGGGTCCGGGGATGAGCAGTTCTTC.

This clone was picked up a small number of times. The genes are TRBV5-4 and TRBJ2-1; D ambiguous. The germline V and J ends were trimmed by 6 bases and 0 bases, with 10 bases remaining between them. Germline V CDR1 and CDR2: SGHNT, YYREEE (reference sequence). This CDR3 has 14 amino acids. The CDR3: CASTVESSYNEQFF. CDR3 bases: TGTGCCAGCACCGTGGAGAGCTCCTACAATGAGCAGTTCTTC.

The chain joins TRBV4-3 to TRBJ2-3; D unresolved. CDR3 size: 14 residues. Trimming stripped 5 bases from V and 2 bases from J, with 11 bases between. The germline V gene has CDR1 LGHNA and CDR2 YSLEER. The CDR3 DNA reads TGCGCCAGCAGCGACCCGTCTCTCACAGATACGCAGTATTTT. Residues: CASSDPSLTDTQYF.